This TCR beta chain is from a study of CD8 T cells in ankylosing spondylitis (dated by TCRdb to about 2017). Turning to the overall study: The study set out to find disease-linked TCR variants by profiling T cell receptor beta repertoires in ankylosing spondylitis patients and healthy donors. Peripheral blood was sampled, and synovial fluid was also collected from ankylosing spondylitis patients. The full study cohort was made up of over 20 ankylosing spondylitis patients and 108 healthy donors. Overall results and qualifications from the work: The disease-linked clones were reported to be significantly enriched in matched synovial fluid samples from ankylosing spondylitis patients. A TCR beta motif made up of under ten highly homologous amino acid variants appeared to be characteristic of blood from ankylosing spondylitis patients. The disease-linked clones had a CD8+ phenotype and were found at relatively low frequencies in peripheral blood. Some motif variants were previously reported in synovial fluid and blood of reactive arthritis patients, suggesting common disease-initiation mechanisms.

In regard to this clonotype: The antigen it recognizes is unknown. There are no base qualities to consult, and no much larger clone falls within one base.

CDR1 is given as LNHNV and CDR2 as YYDKDF, both from the germline V gene (reference sequence). The CDR3 has 14 amino acids, counting the end cysteine and phenylalanine. The retained sequence is limited to the CDR3, 42 bases, with the frame set at the first base. Here V drops 8 bases and J drops 7 bases, and the junction holds 11 bases not matched to any gene. Sequenced on an Illumina HiSeq 2500. TCR beta libraries were prepared by quantitative 5'-RACE with molecular barcodes. Turning to the authors' computational methods: Disease-linked TCR variants were identified with a new computational method built on a probabilistic model of VDJ rearrangement. TCRdb reran the public reads through fastp at Q25 and MiXCR, keeping productive beta chains. When rows share a CDR3 protein, they turn into one entry using the most common DNA and genes. For this entry, the V and J calls and clone size follow TCRdb and not the study's own pipeline. This sample comprises just under 550,000 distinct CDR3 sequences, over 9.5% of them detected only once. 6.8% of the sample comes from the top ten.

The chain is made from TRBV15 and TRBJ2-1, with 7 bases aligning to TRBD2. Sequencing was done on a sample of blood, either unsorted or a sorted T cell fraction (not recorded which). The TCR comes from a male donor with ankylosing spondylitis. In nucleotide form, the sequence is TGTGCCACCGAGCGCGGGAGAGGTAGTAATGAGCAGTTCTTC. Translation gives CATERGRGSNEQFF. Outside the CDR3, residues come from the reference TRBV15 and TRBJ2-1 proteins, so the full variable domain is: DAMVIQNPRYQVTQFGKPVTLSCSQTLNHNVMYWYQQKSSQAPKLLFHYYDKDFNNEADTPDNFQSRRPNTSFCFLDIRSPGLGDTAMYLCATERGRGSNEQFFGPGTRLTVL.